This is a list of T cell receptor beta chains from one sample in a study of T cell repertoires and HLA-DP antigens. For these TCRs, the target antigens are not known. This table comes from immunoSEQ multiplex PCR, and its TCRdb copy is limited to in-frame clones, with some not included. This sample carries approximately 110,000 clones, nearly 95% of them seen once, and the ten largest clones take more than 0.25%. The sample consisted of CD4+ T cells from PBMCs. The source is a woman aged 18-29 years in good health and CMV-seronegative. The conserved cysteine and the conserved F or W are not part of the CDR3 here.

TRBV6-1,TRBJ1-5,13,ASSEGTVSNQPQH
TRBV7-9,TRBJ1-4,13,ASSLSGTGDEKLF
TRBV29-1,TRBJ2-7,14,SVSGGGHGARFEQY
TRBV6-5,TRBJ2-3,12,ASSYSVNTDTQY
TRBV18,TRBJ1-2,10,ASSPEFSGYT
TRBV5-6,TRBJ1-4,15,ASTYGGGSSTNEKLF
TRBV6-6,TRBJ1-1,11,ASSYGGGTEAF
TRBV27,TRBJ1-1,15,ATRAAPGRKENTEAF
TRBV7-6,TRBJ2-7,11,ASSLARSYEQY
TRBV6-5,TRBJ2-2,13,ASSQLAGAVGELF
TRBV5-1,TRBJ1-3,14,ASSLAYGSSGNTIY
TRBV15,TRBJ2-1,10,ATSRTWNEQF
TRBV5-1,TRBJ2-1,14,ASSFSRTSGYNEQF
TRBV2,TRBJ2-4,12,ASSFEAFKNIQY
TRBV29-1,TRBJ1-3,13,SVDGPGFSGNTIY
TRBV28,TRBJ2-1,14,ASSSWDRGRIHEQF
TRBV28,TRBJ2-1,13,ASSLPPPDYNEQF
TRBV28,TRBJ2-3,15,ASSLVRGGRARDTQY
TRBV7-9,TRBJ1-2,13,ASTSPRTGFYGYT
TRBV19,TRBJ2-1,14,ASSLPGGSTYNEQF
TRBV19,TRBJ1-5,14,ASSTPAAGSNQPQH
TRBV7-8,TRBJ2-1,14,ASIRTGARHVNEQF
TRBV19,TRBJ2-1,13,ASSLSGGRYNEQF
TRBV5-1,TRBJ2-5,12,ASSTTGGKETQY
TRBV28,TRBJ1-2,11,ASRGGVIHGYT
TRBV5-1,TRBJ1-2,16,ASSGGVGVNQLYYGYT
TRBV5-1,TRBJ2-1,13,ASSLVGLAGNEQF
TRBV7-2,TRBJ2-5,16,ASSRGINGQPFQETQY
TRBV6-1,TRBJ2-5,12,AIPTLEGPETQY
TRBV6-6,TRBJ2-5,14,ASRPSGRALQETQY
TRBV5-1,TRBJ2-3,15,ASSLLSGAPATDTQY
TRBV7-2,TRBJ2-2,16,ASSLVASGGAETGELF
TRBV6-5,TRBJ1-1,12,ASSGDMWNTEAF
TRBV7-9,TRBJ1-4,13,ASSSFSGQQEKLF
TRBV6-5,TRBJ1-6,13,ASRQTQNYNSPLH
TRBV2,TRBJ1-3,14,ASREFTGTEGNTIY
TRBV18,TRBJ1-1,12,ASSTTTGPMKAF
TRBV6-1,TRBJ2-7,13,ASTRLAGVFHEQY
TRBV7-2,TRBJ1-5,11,ASSFVSGQPQH
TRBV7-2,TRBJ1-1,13,ASSFPPGQNTEAF
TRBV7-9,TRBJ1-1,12,ASSSRTEGTEAF
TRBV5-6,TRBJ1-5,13,ASSFGLASNQPQH
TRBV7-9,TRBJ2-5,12,ASSMDRVGETQY
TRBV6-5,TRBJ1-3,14,ASSYSGVFSGNTIY
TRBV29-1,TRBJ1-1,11,SVRPDMNTEAF
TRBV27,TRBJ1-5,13,ASSELGTRNQPQH
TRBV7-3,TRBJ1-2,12,ANIILRENYGYT
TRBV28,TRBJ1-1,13,ASSFPTGMITEAF
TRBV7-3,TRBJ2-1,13,ASSLNVPGADEQF
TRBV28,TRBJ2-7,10,ASTALGYEQY
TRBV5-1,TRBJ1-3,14,ASSFGGRSSGNTIY
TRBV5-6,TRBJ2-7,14,ASSLYRDREPYEQY
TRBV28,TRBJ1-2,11,ASRSGPYGGYT
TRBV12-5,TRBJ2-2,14,ASGLVAGVFTGELF